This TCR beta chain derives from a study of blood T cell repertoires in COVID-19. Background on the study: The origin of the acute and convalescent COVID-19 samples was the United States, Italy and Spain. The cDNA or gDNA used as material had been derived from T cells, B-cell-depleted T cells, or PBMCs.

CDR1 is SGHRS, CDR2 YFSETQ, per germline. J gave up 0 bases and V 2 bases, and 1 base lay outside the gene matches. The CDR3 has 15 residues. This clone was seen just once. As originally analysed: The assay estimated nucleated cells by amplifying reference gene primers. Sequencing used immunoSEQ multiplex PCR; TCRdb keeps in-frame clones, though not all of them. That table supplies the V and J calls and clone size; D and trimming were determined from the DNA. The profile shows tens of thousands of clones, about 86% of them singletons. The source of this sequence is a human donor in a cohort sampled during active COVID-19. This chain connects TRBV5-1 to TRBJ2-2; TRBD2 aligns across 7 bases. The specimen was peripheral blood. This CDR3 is CASSFAGANTGELFF. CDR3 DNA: TGCGCCAGCAGCTTCGCGGGGGCGAACACCGGGGAGCTGTTTTTT.